The present T cell receptor beta chain was sequenced within a study of blood T cell repertoires in COVID-19. Sequencing was performed with immunoSEQ multiplex PCR; in TCRdb, only in-frame clones are kept and a portion is missing. The table shows some 240,000 clones, with more than 65% occurring only once. The CDR3 is 13 residues long. V lost 6 bases to trimming and J lost 6 bases, with 9 bases between them. Per germline, CDR1 MNHEY and CDR2 SMNVEV (reference sequence). The sequenced material came from peripheral blood. The source of this sequence is a woman in her thirties or forties who had recovered from COVID-19. The V call is TRBV27, the J call TRBJ1-6; D might be TRBD1 (6 bases). CDR3 protein: CASSPQGNSPLHF. The CDR3 DNA is TGTGCCAGCAGCCCACAGGGTAATTCACCCCTCCACTTT.